The subject of this entry is one T cell receptor (beta chain). CDR3 length equals 14 residues. Trimming removed 4 bases from V and 7 bases from J, with 16 bases in between. Germline assignment: CDR1 MNHEY and CDR2 SVGAGI. These data come from a study of sequential checkpoint blockade in melanoma. Whole-study context: Arm A got nivolumab then ipilimumab; arm B the reverse, 1:1. Each arm's sequence ended with maintenance nivolumab.

Regarding treatment: randomized to nivolumab then ipilimumab (arm A) or the reverse (arm B). DNA-damaging chemotherapy had not been given to any patient beforehand. Generated by immunoSEQ multiplex PCR, the TCRdb table keeps only in-frame clones and is missing some. The sample lists about 20,000 clones, around four fifths occurring once. The source material was CD8+ T cells sorted from blood (inferred from file names), sampled from a patient given nivolumab and ipilimumab in sequence. The chain couples TRBV6-5 to TRBJ1-1; D might be TRBD1 (5 bases). The origin of this receptor is a human donor with melanoma. CDR3 amino acids: CASSLQVQAREAFF. CDR3 sequence (DNA): TGTGCCAGCAGTTTGCAAGTACAGGCGCGTGAAGCTTTCTTT.